The next 29 T cell receptor beta chains were all read from a single sample in a study of breast tumors, draining lymph nodes, adjacent tissues. Axillary draining lymph nodes of breast cancer patients supplied the node samples. TCRdb analysed the multiplex PCR reads with MiXCR anew, one entry per CDR3 protein. Among around 140,000 distinct CDR3 sequences listed, about 31% were seen once. Sequenced material: axillary lymph node tissue. Receptor source: a female donor with breast cancer. Some clones in this sample may be carry-over from other donors' samples.

This clonotype showed up just a few times. A much larger clone lies one base from this, so it may be a read error. The DNA is left out, because the CDR3 cannot be placed on it with certainty; the CDR3 is given as TCRdb lists it. The V and J genes are TRBV9 and TRBJ2-2; the listed D gene, TRBD2, was not tested against the DNA. The CDR3 comprises 15 residues, both ends counted. Per the germline V gene, CDR1 is SGDLS and CDR2 is YYNGEE. The CDR3 protein is CASSVGSGNTGEPFF.

The J gene is TRBJ2-1, the V gene TRBV6-2 or TRBV6-3, with 11 bases fitting TRBD1. CDR3 length: 14 residues. V was clipped by 10 bases and J by 3 bases; unmatched bases: 5. Germline CDR1 MNHEY, CDR2 SVGEGT. In nucleotides, the CDR3 is TGTGCCACAGGACAGGGGGCCAGCTACAATGAGCAGTTCTTC. Residues: CATGQGASYNEQFF.

A note on this clonotype: A single base separates this from a much larger clone, so it may be a read error. It is likely a read error, because the conserved phenylalanine at the end of the CDR3 is missing. No DNA is shown, since the ends of the CDR3 on it are uncertain; the CDR3 is the one TCRdb lists. CDR3 in amino acids: CASSQENSRMAITY. The V and J genes are TRBV16 and TRBJ1-2; the table's D call, TRBD1, has no DNA check behind it. Germline V gives CDR1 KGHSY, CDR2 FQNENV. The CDR3 comprises 14 residues, both ends counted.

The sample holds a few counts of this clonotype. It may be a read error: a sequence one base away is much more abundant. The V call is TRBV20-1, the J call TRBJ2-1; D ambiguous. The CDR3 is 12 amino acids. CDR1 and CDR2 (germline): DFQATT, SNEGSKA (reference sequence). CDR3 sequence (DNA): TGCAGTGCTATGGGGATGGGCAATGAGCCGTTCTTC. Translation: CSAMGMGNEPFF.

This clonotype has ten or more counts. The chain uses TRBV5-8 and TRBJ1-2, with D uncertain. Germline CDR1 reads SGHTS; CDR2 reads YDEGEE. This CDR3 is 13 amino acids long. Trimming took 4 bases from V and 5 from J, leaving 12 bases between them. CDR3 DNA sequence: TGTGCCAGCAGCCGAGAGGGCCCATATGGCTACACCTTC. This codes for CASSREGPYGYTF. Supplemented by reference TRBV5-8 and TRBJ1-2, the full variable domain reads EAGVTQSPTHLIKTRGQQATLRCSPISGHTSVYWYQQALGLGLQFLLWYDEGEERNRGNFPPRFSGRQFPNYSSELNVNALELEDSALYLCASSREGPYGYTFGSGTRLTVV.

A word on this clonotype: Its ends do not fully match the called genes, so a read error is possible. This sequence joins TRBV7-7 and TRBJ2-5; the D is unclear. CDR1 is SSHAT and CDR2 is FNYEAQ in the germline V gene (reference sequence). This CDR3 spans 13 amino acids. DNA of the CDR3: TGTGCTAGCAGCTTAACTATCGCGGATGAGGAGTACTTC. Translating gives CASSLTIADEEYF.

This sequence joins TRBV29-1 and TRBJ2-5; TRBD2 agrees at 8 bases. Germline CDR1 SQVTM, CDR2 ANQGSEA. J was trimmed by 5 bases and V by 6 bases; bases with no gene match: 8. The CDR3 totals 13 residues. Here the CDR3 reads CSVTSGPQETQYF. The DNA of the CDR3 is TGCAGCGTAACTAGCGGCCCCCAGGAGACCCAGTACTTC.

As to this clonotype: This may arise from a read error, as a much more abundant clone is one base away. The conserved final phenylalanine or tryptophan is absent from the CDR3, which likely points to a read error. The chain couples TRBV7-8 to TRBJ2-5; no clear D gene. The V end lost 5 bases, the J end lost 2 bases, and 12 bases lay between the germline ends. The CDR3 consists of 14 residues. The V gene's germline CDR1 is SGHVS and CDR2 FQNEAQ. For the CDR3, the DNA is TGTGCCAGCAGCCCAACAAGAGTTCAAGAGACCCAGTACCTC. Protein product: CASSPTRVQETQYL.

CDR3 residues: CSTDRALGGAFF. Here the CDR3 DNA reads TGCAGCACCGACAGGGCGTTGGGAGGAGCTTTCTTT. The genes are TRBV29-1 and TRBJ1-1, with 7 bases identical to TRBD1. The CDR3 consists of 12 residues. V dropped 8 bases and J dropped 10; count of bases not matched to a gene: 13. Germline V gene sequence: CDR1 SQVTM, CDR2 ANQGSEA.

A note on this clonotype: A much larger clone differs by one base, so this may be a read error. The chain combines TRBV25-1 with TRBJ2-4, with 7 bases lining up with TRBD1. The CDR3 totals 15 residues. Germline CDR1 MGHDK, CDR2 SYGVNS. This CDR3 reads CASSAQTGTKNIQHF. DNA for the CDR3: TGTGCCAGCAGTGCCCAGACAGGGACCAAAAACATTCAGCACTTC. Full variable domain (rest looked up from reference TRBV25-1 and TRBJ2-4): EADIYQTPRYLVIGTGKKITLECSQTMGHDKMYWYQQDPGMELHLIHYSYGVNSTEKGDLSSESTVSRIRTEHFPLTLESARPSHTSQYLCASSAQTGTKNIQHFGAGTRLSVL.

This rearrangement joins TRBV4-2 to TRBJ2-3, with 15 bases fitting TRBD2. Germline V lookup: CDR1 LGHNA, CDR2 YNFKEQ. With 4 bases clipped from V and 6 bases from J, the junction kept 8 bases outside the gene matches. CDR3 length: 17 amino acids. The CDR3 loop is CASSLRTSGRVVDTQYF. DNA for the CDR3: TGTGCCAGCAGCCTGCGGACTAGCGGGAGGGTGGTGGATACGCAGTATTTT.

Many counts were recorded for this clonotype. This sequence joins TRBV15 and TRBJ2-2, with D possibly being TRBD1 (6 bases). CDR3 length equals 15 residues. Germline assignment: CDR1 LNHNV and CDR2 YYDKDF (reference sequence). The V end was cut by 2 bases, the J end by 1 base, with 8 bases between. CDR3 DNA: TGTGCCACCAGCAGACAGGGGCGGAACACCGGGGAGCTGTTTTTT. Its protein is CATSRQGRNTGELFF.

This clonotype was picked up many times. The gene calls are TRBV6-1 and TRBJ1-6; 7 nucleotides agree with TRBD1. The CDR3 runs to 14 residues. From germline, CDR1 is MNHNS and CDR2 SASEGT. V was clipped by 5 bases and J by 7 bases; unmatched bases: 5. CDR3 DNA: TGTGCCAGCAGTTCAGGGGGAGTAAATTCACCCCTCCACTTT. Translation: CASSSGGVNSPLHF.

This clonotype was counted ten times or more. The chain recombines TRBV7-2 with TRBJ2-3; TRBD2 might be the D (6 bases). Germline CDR1 SGHTA, CDR2 FQGNSA. The CDR3 totals 13 residues. V gave up 2 bases and J gave up 6 bases, with 9 bases separating them. This CDR3 reads CASSLQEGDTQYF. CDR3 bases: TGTGCCAGCAGCTTACAGGAGGGTGATACGCAGTATTTT.

Comment on this clonotype: The junction differs from germline at one of its ends, possibly a read error. V usage is TRBV9 and J usage is TRBJ1-2; D call uncertain. From germline, CDR1 is SGDLS and CDR2 YYNGEE. This CDR3 has 13 residues. The CDR3 region has the DNA TGCGCCAGCATTAAGGACTTGAACTATGGCTACACCTTC. Amino acid sequence: CASIKDLNYGYTF.

CDR3 nucleotide sequence: TGCGCCAGCAGCTTGGCCGTAACGGGGGGGCCTGATGAGCTGTTTTTT. This gives the protein CASSLAVTGGPDELFF. The chain has TRBV5-1 and TRBJ2-2; 8 bases map to TRBD2. V shed 0 bases, J shed 11 bases, and the junction held 12 bases outside the gene matches. Germline V lookup: CDR1 SGHRS, CDR2 YFSETQ. CDR3 length: 16 residues.

The sample holds many counts of this clonotype. This chain joins TRBV12-3 or TRBV12-4 and TRBJ2-7, with 11 positions matching TRBD2. This CDR3 has 14 residues. V lost 6 bases to trimming and J lost 2 bases; unmatched junction nucleotides: 3. CDR3: CASRGTSGTYEQYF. The CDR3, as DNA: TGTGCCAGCAGGGGGACTAGCGGAACCTACGAGCAGTACTTC.

This clonotype was seen many times. This clone may be a read error of a much larger clone one base away. The chain carries TRBV4-1 and TRBJ2-3; D may be TRBD1 (5 bases). Trimming took off 4 bases at V and 7 bases at J, with 6 bases between the two ends. The CDR3 length is 11 residues. In germline, CDR1 is MGHRA, CDR2 YSYEKL. CDR3 loop: CASSRGYTQYF. In DNA form, the CDR3 reads TGCGCCAGCAGCCGGGGCTATACGCAGTATTTT.

The chain recombines TRBV6-2 or TRBV6-3 with TRBJ2-5, with 8 bases matching TRBD1. There are 17 residues in the CDR3. The V segment lost 6 bases and the J segment 1 base; nucleotides outside the gene matches: 13. Looked up from germline, CDR1 is MNHEY and CDR2 is SVGEGT. The CDR3 protein is CASSLRQGNQPQETQYF. The CDR3 bases are TGTGCCAGCAGCTTAAGACAGGGGAATCAGCCCCAAGAGACCCAGTACTTC.

The rearrangement uses TRBV30 and TRBJ1-1; TRBD1 matches at 7 bases. Germline V lookup: CDR1 GTSNPN, CDR2 SVGIG (reference sequence). V trimming: 2 bases; J trimming: 2 bases; junction bases outside the gene matches: 8. The CDR3 is 15 residues long. This chain's CDR3 is CAWSTMDRTNTEAFF. DNA of the CDR3: TGTGCCTGGAGTACTATGGACAGGACCAACACTGAAGCTTTCTTT.

This clonotype has just a few counts. Since a much larger clone is just one base distant, this may be a read error. The J gene is TRBJ2-1, the V gene TRBV12-3 or TRBV12-4; the D is unclear. Deletions cut 3 bases from V and 0 bases from J, with 9 bases between. The CDR3 consists of 15 residues. CDR3 in DNA: TGTGCCAGCAGTTTCGACGGCAGCTCCTACAATGAGCAGTTCTTC. This translates into CASSFDGSSYNEQFF.

The chain carries TRBV19 and TRBJ1-2; no clear D. Germline V gene lookup returns CDR1 LNHDA and CDR2 SQIVND (reference sequence). The CDR3 sequence is 12 residues long. Trimming cost V 3 bases and J 4 bases, with 6 bases left between them. In nucleotides, the CDR3 is TGTGCCAGTAGTATCGAGGGCTATGGCTACACCTTC. It specifies CASSIEGYGYTF.

In this sample, this clonotype turned up many times. V is TRBV5-1 and J is TRBJ2-4; TRBD1 aligns across 9 bases. The CDR3 is 16 amino acids. After removal of 3 bases from V and 0 bases from J, the junction contained 4 bases not matched to a gene. The germline V gene encodes CDR1 SGHRS and CDR2 YFSETQ. The CDR3 coding sequence is TGCGCCAGCAGCTCAGGACAGGGGCTAGCCAAAAACATTCAGTACTTC. It encodes CASSSGQGLAKNIQYF.

This clonotype was found many times. V usage is TRBV2 and J usage is TRBJ1-5; TRBD1 might be the D (5 bases). The CDR3 loop spans 17 amino acids. CDR1 is SNHLY, CDR2 FYNNEI, per germline. Trimming stripped 6 bases from V and 6 bases from J, with 24 bases between. The CDR3 DNA is TGTGCCAGCAGGGGATACAGGATGGTAGCAGGTGGTCAGCCCCAGCATTTT. This encodes CASRGYRMVAGGQPQHF.

This clonotype was observed at least ten times. This sequence joins TRBV18 and TRBJ1-2; 7 bases are a match to TRBD1. Per germline, CDR1 KGHSH and CDR2 LQKENI. The CDR3 runs to 15 residues. J gave up 2 bases and V 2 bases, and 5 bases lay outside the gene matches. The CDR3 bases are TGTGCCAGCTCACCAGGCGAGACAGGGAACTATGGCTACACCTTC. The encoded protein is CASSPGETGNYGYTF.

Regarding this clonotype: Likely a read error: the CDR3 ends without its conserved phenylalanine or tryptophan. The chain couples TRBV12-3 or TRBV12-4 to TRBJ1-2; D might be TRBD1 (6 bases). The CDR3 length is 14 residues. The CDR3 protein is CARGLGGLGYGYTL. In DNA form, the CDR3 reads TGTGCTCGTGGTTTAGGGGGGCTGGGCTATGGCTACACCCTC.

This clonotype was observed at least ten times. CDR3 sequence (DNA): TGCAGCGTTGCGGTTAGTGGCTACACCTTC. As protein: CSVAVSGYTF. The chain links TRBV29-1 to TRBJ1-2; D gene ambiguous. The CDR3 covers 10 residues. Germline assignment: CDR1 SQVTM and CDR2 ANQGSEA. The ends were cut back, 4 bases at V and 7 bases at J, with 7 bases in the middle.

This clonotype was counted at least ten times. This rearrangement joins TRBV2 to TRBJ2-7; 11 nucleotides line up with TRBD2. Germline V CDR1 and CDR2: SNHLY, FYNNEI. The J segment lost 7 bases and the V segment lost 3 bases, leaving 17 bases of the junction unmatched. This CDR3 contains 18 residues. The DNA of the CDR3 is TGTGCCAGCAGTGATAGCCCCACCTTAGCGGGGGGGCCCGGAGAGCAGTACTTC. Translation gives CASSDSPTLAGGPGEQYF. The variable domain in full, completed from reference TRBV2 and TRBJ2-7, reads EPEVTQTPSHQVTQMGQEVILRCVPISNHLYFYWYRQILGQKVEFLVSFYNNEISEKSEIFDDQFSVERPDGSNFTLKIRSTKLEDSAMYFCASSDSPTLAGGPGEQYFGPGTRLTVT.

This clonotype was observed at least ten times. The chain is built from TRBV3-1 and TRBJ1-4; D remains ambiguous. Germline V gene lookup returns CDR1 LGHDT and CDR2 YNNKEL (reference sequence). V lost 4 bases and J 8 bases, leaving 11 bases between the germline ends. The CDR3 covers 13 residues. Here the CDR3 reads CASSPHWPEKLFF. As DNA, the CDR3 is TGTGCCAGCAGCCCTCACTGGCCGGAAAAACTGTTTTTT.